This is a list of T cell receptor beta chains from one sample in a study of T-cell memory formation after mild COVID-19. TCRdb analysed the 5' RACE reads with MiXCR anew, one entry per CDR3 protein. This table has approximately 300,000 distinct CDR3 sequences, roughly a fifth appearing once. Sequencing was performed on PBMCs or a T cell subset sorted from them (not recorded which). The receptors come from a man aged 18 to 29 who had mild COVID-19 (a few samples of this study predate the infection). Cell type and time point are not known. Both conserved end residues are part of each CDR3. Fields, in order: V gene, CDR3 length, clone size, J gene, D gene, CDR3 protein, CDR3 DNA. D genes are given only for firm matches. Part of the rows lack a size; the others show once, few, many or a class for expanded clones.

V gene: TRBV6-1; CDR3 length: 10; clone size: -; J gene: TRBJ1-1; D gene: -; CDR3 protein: CASSGKEAFF; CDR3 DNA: TGTGCCAGCAGTGGGAAAGAAGCTTTCTTT
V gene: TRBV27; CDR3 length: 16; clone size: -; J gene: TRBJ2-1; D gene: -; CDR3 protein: CASSLKGIPIYNEQFF; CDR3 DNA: TGTGCCAGCAGTTTAAAAGGGATCCCGATTTACAATGAGCAGTTCTTC
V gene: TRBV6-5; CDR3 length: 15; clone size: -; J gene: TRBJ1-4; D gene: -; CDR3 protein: CASSYFEAANEKLFF; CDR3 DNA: TGTGCCAGCAGTTATTTCGAGGCCGCTAATGAAAAACTGTTTTTT
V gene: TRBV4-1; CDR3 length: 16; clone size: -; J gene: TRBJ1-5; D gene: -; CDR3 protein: CASSQVIVHGNQPQHF; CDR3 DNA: TGCGCCAGCAGCCAAGTTATAGTCCATGGCAATCAGCCCCAGCATTTT
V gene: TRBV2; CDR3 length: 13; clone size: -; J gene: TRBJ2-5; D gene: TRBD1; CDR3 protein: CASSEDRPQTQYF; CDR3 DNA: TGTGCCAGCAGTGAGGACAGGCCCCAGACCCAGTACTTC
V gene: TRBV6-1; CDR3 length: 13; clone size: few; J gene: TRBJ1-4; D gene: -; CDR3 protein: CASSDRGAEKLFF; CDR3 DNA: TGTGCCAGCAGTGACCGGGGTGCGGAAAAACTGTTTTTT
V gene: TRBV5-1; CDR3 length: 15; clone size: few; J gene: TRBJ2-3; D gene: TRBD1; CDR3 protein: CASSWRDRWTDTQYF; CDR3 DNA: TGCGCCAGCAGCTGGCGGGACAGGTGGACAGATACGCAGTATTTT
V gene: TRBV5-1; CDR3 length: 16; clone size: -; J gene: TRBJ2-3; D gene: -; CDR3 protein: CASSLTPGRGTDTQYF; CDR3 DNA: TGCGCCAGCAGCTTAACACCCGGACGGGGAACAGATACGCAGTATTTT
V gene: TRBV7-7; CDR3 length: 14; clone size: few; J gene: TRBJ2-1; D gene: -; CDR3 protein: CASSHGRVSNEQFF; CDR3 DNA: TGTGCTAGCAGCCACGGACGGGTTTCCAATGAGCAGTTCTTC
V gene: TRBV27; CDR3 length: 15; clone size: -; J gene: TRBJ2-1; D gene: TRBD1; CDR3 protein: CASRRDRVSYNEQFF; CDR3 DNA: TGTGCCAGCAGGAGAGACAGGGTTTCCTACAATGAGCAGTTCTTC
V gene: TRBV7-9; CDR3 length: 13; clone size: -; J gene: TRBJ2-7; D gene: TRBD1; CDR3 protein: CASSLTGGNEQYF; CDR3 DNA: TGTGCCAGCAGCTTAACAGGGGGAAACGAGCAGTACTTC